These 10 T cell receptor beta chains came from one sample sequenced in a study of T cells in Graves' hyperthyroidism and ophthalmopathy. Using RNA transcripts as the source, TCR beta CDR3 regions were amplified. HTBI primers were employed in a first-round RT-PCR of the TCR CDR3. In TCRdb, the multiplex PCR reads were re-called with MiXCR into one record per CDR3 protein. This table holds some 300,000 distinct CDR3 sequences, approximately 18% found once. Sequencing used blood. Source of these receptors: a man aged 50-59 years with Graves' ophthalmopathy.

Notes on this clonotype: This may arise from a read error, as a much more abundant clone is one base away. V is TRBV6-5 and J is TRBJ2-1, with a tentative D call TRBD2 (6 bases). V was clipped by 0 bases and J by 6 bases, with 12 bases between them. CDR3 size: 15 residues. The V gene's germline CDR1 is MNHEY and CDR2 SVGAGI. The CDR3 loop reads CASSYSSRRVNEQFF. The CDR3 bases are TGTGCCAGCAGTTACTCTAGCCGGAGGGTCAATGAGCAGTTCTTC.

This clonotype was recorded at least ten times. The rearrangement links TRBV5-8 to TRBJ2-2, with a weak D call TRBD2 (6 bases). Per the germline V gene, CDR1 is SGHTS and CDR2 is YDEGEE. Deletions cut 3 bases from V and 5 bases from J, with 11 bases between. The CDR3 totals 14 residues. CDR3 residues: CASSWGLETGELFF. CDR3 DNA: TGTGCCAGCAGCTGGGGACTCGAAACCGGGGAGCTGTTTTTT.

This clonotype was counted a few times. This chain joins TRBV20-1 and TRBJ1-5; 7 bases match TRBD1. The V gene end was trimmed by 1 base and the J gene end by 2 bases; junction bases not matched to a gene: 2. The CDR3 covers 14 residues. CDR1 and CDR2 from the germline V gene are DFQATT and SNEGSKA (reference sequence). The CDR3 sequence: CSARATGRNQPQHF. The CDR3 DNA reads TGCAGTGCTAGAGCGACAGGGCGCAATCAGCCCCAGCATTTT.

This clonotype occurred a few times. The genes are TRBV27 and TRBJ1-1; D is unclear. CDR1 MNHEY and CDR2 SMNVEV come from the germline V gene (reference sequence). The CDR3 is 14 amino acids. Trimming removed 1 base at V and 3 bases at J, with 9 bases between. CDR3 amino acids: CASSLFWGYTEAFF. CDR3 coding DNA: TGTGCCAGCAGTTTATTCTGGGGTTACACTGAAGCTTTCTTT.

This clonotype has just a few counts. The chain employs TRBV6-2 or TRBV6-3 and TRBJ2-2; 8 bases agree with TRBD1. Germline V gene lookup returns CDR1 MNHEY and CDR2 SVGEGT. The CDR3 length is 15 residues. With 5 bases clipped from V and 6 bases from J, the junction kept 8 bases outside the gene matches. CDR3 in DNA: TGTGCCAGCAGTGGACAACAGGGGGTTGCCGGGGAGCTGTTTTTT. Protein: CASSGQQGVAGELFF.

This clonotype has at least ten counts. The chain employs TRBV11-2 and TRBJ2-3, with D perhaps assigned TRBD1 or TRBD2 (5 bases each). Germline V gives CDR1 SGHAT, CDR2 FQNNGV. V was clipped by 0 bases and J by 4 bases, with 8 bases between them. The CDR3 is made up of 14 amino acids. The CDR3 here is CASSLDRGPDTQYF. The CDR3 nucleotides are TGTGCCAGCAGCTTAGACCGGGGACCAGATACGCAGTATTTT.

CDR3 in amino acids: CAIRETYNEQFF. CDR3 in DNA: TGTGCCATCAGGGAGACCTACAATGAGCAGTTCTTC. This chain links TRBV10-3 with TRBJ2-1; D gene unclear. Deletions cut 6 bases from V and 2 bases from J, with 5 bases between. CDR1 ENHRY and CDR2 SYGVKD come from the germline V gene. The CDR3 runs to 12 residues.

The sample holds a few counts of this clonotype. V and J are TRBV7-9 and TRBJ2-7; 8 bases agree with TRBD1. The junction had 3 bases not matched to a gene; V was cut back by 5 bases and J by 3 bases. Germline V lookup: CDR1 SEHNR, CDR2 FQNEAQ (reference sequence). This CDR3 is 13 amino acids long. The CDR3 loop reads CASSQTGVYEQYF. The CDR3 nucleotides are TGTGCCAGCAGCCAGACAGGGGTCTACGAGCAGTACTTC.

The rearrangement joins TRBV5-1 to TRBJ1-3; TRBD1 agrees at 10 bases. The V segment lost 3 bases and the J segment 4 bases; nucleotides outside the gene matches: 7. Germline lookup yields CDR1 SGHRS and CDR2 YFSETQ. The CDR3 has 16 residues. The CDR3 here is CASSWTGTGVGNTIYF. In DNA, the CDR3 is TGCGCCAGCAGCTGGACCGGGACAGGGGTCGGAAACACCATATATTTT. The complete variable domain, with remaining parts taken from reference TRBV5-1 and TRBJ1-3, reads KAGVTQTPRYLIKTRGQQVTLSCSPISGHRSVSWYQQTPGQGLQFLFEYFSETQRNKGNFPGRFSGRQFSNSRSEMNVSTLELGDSALYLCASSWTGTGVGNTIYFGEGSWLTVV.

This clonotype was observed a few times. The rearrangement uses TRBV7-9 and TRBJ2-1; 8 positions match TRBD1. Trimming at V came to 4 bases and at J to 1 base, leaving 6 bases not matched to a gene. The CDR3 is 16 residues long. Germline values: CDR1 SEHNR, CDR2 FQNEAQ (reference sequence). The CDR3 DNA follows: TGTGCCAGCAGCTCCCAGGGGGCGAATTCCTACAATGAGCAGTTCTTC. This sequence encodes CASSSQGANSYNEQFF.